The 14 T cell receptor beta chains listed next were all sequenced from one sample in a study of early T cells in non-severe SARS-CoV-2 infection. TCRdb analysed the 5' RACE reads with MiXCR anew, one entry per CDR3 protein. The sample lists 85,000 to 100,000 distinct CDR3 sequences; 11% were seen once. The specimen was whole blood, collected at baseline. These receptors all come from an adult who was a healthcare worker with PCR-confirmed SARS-CoV-2 infection or an uninfected control (not recorded which).

V is TRBV11-2 and J is TRBJ1-3; D call uncertain. Trimming left V 6 bases short and J 0 bases short, with 6 bases between. CDR3 size: 13 residues. Germline assignment: CDR1 SGHAT and CDR2 FQNNGV. The CDR3, as DNA: TGTGCCAGCAGGCACAGCTCTGGAAACACCATATATTTT. Residues: CASRHSSGNTIYF.

This chain uses TRBV11-2 with TRBJ2-1; tentative D call: TRBD1 (6 bases). The CDR3 is made up of 19 amino acids. Deletions cut 0 bases from V and 0 bases from J, with 18 bases between. Germline lookup yields CDR1 SGHAT and CDR2 FQNNGV. The chain's CDR3 is CASSLDRPGQGSSYNEQFF. Written as DNA, the CDR3 is TGTGCCAGCAGCTTAGATCGGCCGGGGCAGGGGAGCTCCTACAATGAGCAGTTCTTC.

This clonotype was detected ten times or more. The CDR3 region has the DNA TGCAGCGATAGGCCCGGCACAGATACGCAGTATTTT. Protein: CSDRPGTDTQYF. V is TRBV29-1 and J is TRBJ2-3; the D is unclear. Germline V lookup: CDR1 SQVTM, CDR2 ANQGSEA. The CDR3 runs 12 residues. Trimming took 7 bases from V and 1 from J, leaving 9 bases between them.

At least ten counts were recorded for this clonotype. This chain links TRBV10-3 with TRBJ2-7; 7 nucleotides match TRBD2. CDR1 and CDR2 from the germline V gene are ENHRY and SYGVKD. J gave up 5 bases and V 5 bases, and 6 bases lay outside the gene matches. The length of the CDR3 is 13 residues. In DNA, the CDR3 is TGTGCCATCAGTCCTGCGGGAGACCACGAGCAGTACTTC. Encoded protein: CAISPAGDHEQYF.

This clonotype was picked up one time. This chain links TRBV10-2 with TRBJ2-4; TRBD1 aligns across 10 bases. V trimming: 2 bases; J trimming: 4 bases; junction bases outside the gene matches: 8. The germline V gene has CDR1 WSHSY and CDR2 SAAADI. This CDR3 comprises 17 residues. CDR3 in amino acids: CASSEPVRGQGKNIQYF. CDR3 bases: TGCGCCAGCAGTGAGCCAGTACGGGGACAGGGGAAAAACATTCAGTACTTC.

A few counts support this clonotype. V usage is TRBV20-1 and J usage is TRBJ2-1, with D uncertain. This CDR3 is 11 amino acids long. Germline V gene data show CDR1 as DFQATT and CDR2 as SNEGSKA (reference sequence). The ends were cut back, 3 bases at V and 3 bases at J, with 3 bases in the middle. This chain's CDR3 is CSASVYNEQFF. CDR3 DNA sequence: TGCAGTGCTAGCGTCTACAATGAGCAGTTCTTC.

This clonotype was observed a handful of times. This chain connects TRBV20-1 to TRBJ2-2; D perhaps matches TRBD2 (5 bases). The CDR3 is 14 residues long. Trimming cost V 6 bases and J 1 base, with 12 bases left between them. Germline values: CDR1 DFQATT, CDR2 SNEGSKA (reference sequence). The CDR3 loop is CSARRVLNTGELFF. DNA of the CDR3: TGCAGTGCCAGGCGGGTGCTGAACACCGGGGAGCTGTTTTTT.

The V and J genes are TRBV5-1 and TRBJ1-1; D remains unclear. Trimming removed 6 bases at V and 1 base at J, with 13 bases between. The germline V gene has CDR1 SGHRS and CDR2 YFSETQ. This CDR3 spans 14 amino acids. The CDR3 DNA sequence: TGCGCCAGCAATGGTGACCAAACGAACACTGAAGCTTTCTTT. Its translation: CASNGDQTNTEAFF.

This clonotype was seen more than once but under ten times. The chain joins TRBV6-5 to TRBJ1-2; TRBD1 might be the D (6 bases). The CDR3 is 13 residues long. V shed 2 bases and J shed 4 bases, with 8 bases lying between them. The V gene's germline CDR1 is MNHEY and CDR2 SVGAGI. Written as DNA, the CDR3 is TGTGCCAGCAGTTACGGGGGCCCCTATGGCTACACCTTC. Its translation is CASSYGGPYGYTF.

V gene TRBV21-1 combines with J gene TRBJ2-1; the table assigns TRBD2, which was not confirmed against the DNA. TRBV21-1 has pseudogene status. CDR3 length: 16 amino acids. The chain's CDR3 is CASSKARSGLYNEQFF. The CDR3 nucleotides read TGTGCCAGCAGCAAAGCGCGAAGCGGACTCTACAATGAGCAGTTCTTC.

This clonotype has just a few counts. The chain is built from TRBV7-9 and TRBJ2-2, with a tentative D call TRBD2 (6 bases). The CDR3 is made up of 13 amino acids. Looked up from germline, CDR1 is SEHNR and CDR2 is FQNEAQ (reference sequence). V shed 4 bases and J shed 5 bases, with 8 bases lying between them. The CDR3 loop is CASSSGGTGELFF. The CDR3 bases are TGTGCCAGCAGCTCCGGGGGAACCGGGGAGCTGTTTTTT. Looking up the rest from reference TRBV7-9 and TRBJ2-2 gives the full variable domain: DTGVSQNPRHKITKRGQNVTFRCDPISEHNRLYWYRQTLGQGPEFLTYFQNEAQLEKSRLLSDRFSAERPKGSFSTLEIQRTEQGDSAMYLCASSSGGTGELFFGEGSRLTVL.

This clonotype was picked up a small number of times. V usage is TRBV9 and J usage is TRBJ1-2, with TRBD1 as a possible D gene (6 bases). The germline V gene has CDR1 SGDLS and CDR2 YYNGEE. Trimming left V 3 bases short and J 7 bases short, with 22 bases between. The CDR3 runs 16 residues. The DNA of the CDR3 is TGTGCCAGCAGCGCTGACCTAGAAGGGGTGACAGGTGGCTACACCTTC. Its protein product is CASSADLEGVTGGYTF. Using reference TRBV9 and TRBJ1-2 for the parts outside the CDR3, the full variable domain is DSGVTQTPKHLITATGQRVTLRCSPRSGDLSVYWYQQSLDQGLQFLIQYYNGEERAKGNILERFSAQQFPDLHSELNLSSLELGDSALYFCASSADLEGVTGGYTFGSGTRLTVV.

This clonotype was recorded a few times. V and J are TRBV7-2 and TRBJ2-1; the D is unclear. The CDR3 sequence is 14 residues long. Germline V CDR1 and CDR2: SGHTA, FQGNSA. V was shortened by 1 base and J by 7 bases, with 11 bases between the two germline ends. The CDR3 reads CASSLGSSLNEQFF. The CDR3 DNA follows: TGTGCCAGCAGCTTAGGGTCAAGTTTAAATGAGCAGTTCTTC.

The chain links TRBV6-1 to TRBJ1-4; D might be TRBD1 (5 bases). The CDR3 is 21 amino acids. From germline, CDR1 is MNHNS and CDR2 SASEGT. Between the trimmed V and J ends, which lost 3 bases and 0 bases, there was a span of 26 bases. The CDR3 is CASSDSHPRSDSPSTNEKLFF. CDR3 DNA: TGTGCCAGCAGTGATTCCCACCCGCGGTCCGACAGCCCTTCAACTAATGAAAAACTGTTTTTT.